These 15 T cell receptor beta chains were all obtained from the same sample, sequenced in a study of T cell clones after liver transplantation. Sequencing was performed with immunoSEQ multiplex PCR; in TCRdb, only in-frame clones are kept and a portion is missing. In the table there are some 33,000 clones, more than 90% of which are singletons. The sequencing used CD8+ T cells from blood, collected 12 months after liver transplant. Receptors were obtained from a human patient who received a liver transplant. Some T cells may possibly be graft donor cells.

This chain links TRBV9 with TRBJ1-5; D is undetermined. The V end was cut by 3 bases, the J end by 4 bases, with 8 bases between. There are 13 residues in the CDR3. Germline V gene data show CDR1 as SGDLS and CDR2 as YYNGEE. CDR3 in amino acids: CASSADGNQPQHF. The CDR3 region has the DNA TGTGCCAGCAGCGCCGACGGAAATCAGCCCCAGCATTTT.

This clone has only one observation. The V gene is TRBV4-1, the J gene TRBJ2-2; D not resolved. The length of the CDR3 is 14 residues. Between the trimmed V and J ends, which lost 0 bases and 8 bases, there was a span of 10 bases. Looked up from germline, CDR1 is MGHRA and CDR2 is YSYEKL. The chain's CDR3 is CASSQDAGWGELFF. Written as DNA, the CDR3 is TGCGCCAGCAGCCAAGATGCCGGCTGGGGGGAGCTGTTTTTT.

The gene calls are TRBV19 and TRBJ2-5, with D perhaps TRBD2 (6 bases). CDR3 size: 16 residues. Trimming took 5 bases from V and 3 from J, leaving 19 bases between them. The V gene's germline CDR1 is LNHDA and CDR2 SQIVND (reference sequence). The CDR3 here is CASSEVGWRAEETQYF. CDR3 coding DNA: TGTGCCAGTAGTGAGGTCGGGTGGAGGGCCGAAGAGACCCAGTACTTC.

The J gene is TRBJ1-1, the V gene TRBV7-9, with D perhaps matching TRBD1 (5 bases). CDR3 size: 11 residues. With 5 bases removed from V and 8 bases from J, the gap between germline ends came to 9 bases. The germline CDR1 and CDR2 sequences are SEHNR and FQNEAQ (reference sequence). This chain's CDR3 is CASSAYREAFF. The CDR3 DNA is TGTGCCAGCAGCGCATACAGGGAAGCTTTCTTT.

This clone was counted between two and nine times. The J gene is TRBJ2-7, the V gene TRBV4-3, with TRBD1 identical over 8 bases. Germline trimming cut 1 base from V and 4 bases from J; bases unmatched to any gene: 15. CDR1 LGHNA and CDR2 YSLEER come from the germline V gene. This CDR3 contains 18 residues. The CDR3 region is CASSQAWGRGLVIYEQYF. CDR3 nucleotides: TGCGCCAGCAGCCAAGCCTGGGGCAGGGGGCTTGTAATATACGAGCAGTACTTC.

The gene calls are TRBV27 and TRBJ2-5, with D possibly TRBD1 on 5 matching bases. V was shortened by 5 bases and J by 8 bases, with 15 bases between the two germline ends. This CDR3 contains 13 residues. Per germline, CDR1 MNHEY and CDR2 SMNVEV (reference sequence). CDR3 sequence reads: CASSAQGGATQYF. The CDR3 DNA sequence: TGTGCCAGCAGTGCCCAGGGTGGGGCTACCCAGTACTTC.

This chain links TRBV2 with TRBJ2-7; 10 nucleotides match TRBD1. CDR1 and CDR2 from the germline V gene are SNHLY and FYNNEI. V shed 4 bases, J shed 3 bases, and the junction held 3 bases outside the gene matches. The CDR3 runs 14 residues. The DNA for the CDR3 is TGTGCCAGCAGTGCTCGGACAGGGGGCTACGAGCAGTACTTC. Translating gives CASSARTGGYEQYF.

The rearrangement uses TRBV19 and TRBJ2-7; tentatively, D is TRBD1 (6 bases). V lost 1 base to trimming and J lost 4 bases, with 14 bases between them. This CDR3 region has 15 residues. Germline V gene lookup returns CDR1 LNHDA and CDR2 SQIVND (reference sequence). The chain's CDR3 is CASSIGVGGIYEQYF. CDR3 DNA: TGTGCCAGTAGTATAGGGGTAGGGGGTATATACGAGCAGTACTTC.

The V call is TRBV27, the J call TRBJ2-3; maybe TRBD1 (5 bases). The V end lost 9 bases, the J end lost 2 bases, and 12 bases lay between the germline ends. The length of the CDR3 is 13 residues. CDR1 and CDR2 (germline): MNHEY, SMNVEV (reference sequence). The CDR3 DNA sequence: TGTGCCAGTAGGGGTGAGGCCACAGATACGCAGTATTTT. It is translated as CASRGEATDTQYF.

The CDR3 bases are TGTGCCAGCAGCTTGGAATCCGCCTCTGGAAACACCATATATTTT. This codes for CASSLESASGNTIYF. V usage is TRBV5-4 and J usage is TRBJ1-3; D call uncertain. The ends were cut back, 0 bases at V and 0 bases at J, with 7 bases in the middle. Germline V lookup: CDR1 SGHNT, CDR2 YYREEE (reference sequence). The CDR3 extends over 15 amino acids.

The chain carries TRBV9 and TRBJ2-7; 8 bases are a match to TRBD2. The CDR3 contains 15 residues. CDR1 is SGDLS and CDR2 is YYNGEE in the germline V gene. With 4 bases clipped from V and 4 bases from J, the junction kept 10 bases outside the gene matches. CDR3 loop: CASSLSGSPLYEQYF. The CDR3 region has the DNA TGTGCCAGCAGCCTCAGCGGGAGTCCATTATACGAGCAGTACTTC.

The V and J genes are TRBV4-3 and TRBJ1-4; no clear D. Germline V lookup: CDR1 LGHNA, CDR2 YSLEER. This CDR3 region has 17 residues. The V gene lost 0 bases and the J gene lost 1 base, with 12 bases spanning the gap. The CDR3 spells CASSQDPGIGTNEKLFF. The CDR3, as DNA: TGCGCCAGCAGCCAAGACCCGGGGATCGGAACTAATGAAAAACTGTTTTTT.

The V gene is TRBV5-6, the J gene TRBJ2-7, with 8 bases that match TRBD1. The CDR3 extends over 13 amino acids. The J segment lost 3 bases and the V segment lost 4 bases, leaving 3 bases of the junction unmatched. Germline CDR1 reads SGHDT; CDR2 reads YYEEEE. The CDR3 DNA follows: TGTGCCAGCAGCAATGGACAGGGCTACGAGCAGTACTTC. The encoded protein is CASSNGQGYEQYF.

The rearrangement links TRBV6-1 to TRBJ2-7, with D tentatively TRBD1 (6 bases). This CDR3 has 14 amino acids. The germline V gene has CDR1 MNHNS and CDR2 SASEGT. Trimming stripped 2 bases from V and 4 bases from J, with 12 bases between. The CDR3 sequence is CASSETGKGYEQYF. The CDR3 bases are TGTGCCAGCAGTGAAACAGGGAAGGGGTACGAGCAGTACTTC.

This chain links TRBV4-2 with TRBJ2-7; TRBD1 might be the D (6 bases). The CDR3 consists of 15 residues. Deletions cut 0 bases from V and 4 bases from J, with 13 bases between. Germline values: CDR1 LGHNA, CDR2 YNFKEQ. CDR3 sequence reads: CASSQEGASWYEQYF. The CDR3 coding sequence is TGTGCCAGCAGCCAAGAGGGGGCTAGCTGGTACGAGCAGTACTTC.